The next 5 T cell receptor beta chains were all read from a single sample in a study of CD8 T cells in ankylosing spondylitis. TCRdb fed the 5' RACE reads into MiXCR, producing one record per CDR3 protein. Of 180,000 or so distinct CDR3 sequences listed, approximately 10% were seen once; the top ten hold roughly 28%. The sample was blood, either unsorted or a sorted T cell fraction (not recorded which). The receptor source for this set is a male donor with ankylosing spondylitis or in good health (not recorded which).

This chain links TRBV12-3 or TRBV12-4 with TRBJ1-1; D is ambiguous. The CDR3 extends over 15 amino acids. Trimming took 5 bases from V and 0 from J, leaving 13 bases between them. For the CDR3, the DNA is TGTGCCAGCAGTCCCGACGGCCCCGTGAACACTGAAGCTTTCTTT. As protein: CASSPDGPVNTEAFF.

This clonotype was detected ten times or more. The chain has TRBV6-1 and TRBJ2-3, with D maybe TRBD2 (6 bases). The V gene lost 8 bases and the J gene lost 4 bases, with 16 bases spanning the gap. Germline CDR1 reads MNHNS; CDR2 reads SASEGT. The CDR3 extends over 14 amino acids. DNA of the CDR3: TGTGCCAGCCGGCCGGGACTCGACCCAGATACGCAGTATTTT. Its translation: CASRPGLDPDTQYF.

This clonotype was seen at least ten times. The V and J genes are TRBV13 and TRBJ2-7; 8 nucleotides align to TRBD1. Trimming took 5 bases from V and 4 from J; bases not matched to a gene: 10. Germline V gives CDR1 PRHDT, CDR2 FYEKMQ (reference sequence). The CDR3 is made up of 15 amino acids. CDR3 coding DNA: TGTGCCAGCAGCACATCCGGACAGGGCGGTTACGAGCAGTACTTC. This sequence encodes CASSTSGQGGYEQYF.

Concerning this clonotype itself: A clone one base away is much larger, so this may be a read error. The DNA for the CDR3 is TGTGCCATCAGTGCTCCCGACAGGGCCACAGCTACGCAGTATTTT. This codes for CAISAPDRATATQYF. The chain employs TRBV10-3 and TRBJ2-3, with 7 positions matching TRBD1. The germline V gene has CDR1 ENHRY and CDR2 SYGVKD. The CDR3 is made up of 15 amino acids.

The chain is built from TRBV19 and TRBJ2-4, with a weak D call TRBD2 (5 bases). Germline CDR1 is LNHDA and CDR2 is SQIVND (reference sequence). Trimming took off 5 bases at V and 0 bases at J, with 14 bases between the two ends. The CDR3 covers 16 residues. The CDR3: CASSAPSSVAKNIQYF. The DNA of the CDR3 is TGTGCCAGTAGTGCACCTAGCAGCGTAGCCAAAAACATTCAGTACTTC.